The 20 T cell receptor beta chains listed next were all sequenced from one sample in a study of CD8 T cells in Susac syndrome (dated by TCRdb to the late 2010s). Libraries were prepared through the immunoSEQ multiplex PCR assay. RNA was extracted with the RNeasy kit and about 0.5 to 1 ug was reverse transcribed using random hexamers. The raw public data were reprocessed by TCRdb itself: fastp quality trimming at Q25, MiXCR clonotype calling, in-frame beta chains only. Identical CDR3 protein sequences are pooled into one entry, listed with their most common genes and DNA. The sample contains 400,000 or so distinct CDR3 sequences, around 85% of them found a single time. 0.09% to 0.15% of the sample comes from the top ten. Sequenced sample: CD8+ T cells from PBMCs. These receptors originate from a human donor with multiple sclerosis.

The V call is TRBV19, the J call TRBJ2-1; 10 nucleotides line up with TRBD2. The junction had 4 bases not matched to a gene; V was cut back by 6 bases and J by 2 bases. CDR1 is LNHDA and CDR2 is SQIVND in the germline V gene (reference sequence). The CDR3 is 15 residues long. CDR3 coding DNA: TGTGCCAGTAGCACTAGCGGGACCCCCTACAATGAGCAGTTCTTC. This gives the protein CASSTSGTPYNEQFF.

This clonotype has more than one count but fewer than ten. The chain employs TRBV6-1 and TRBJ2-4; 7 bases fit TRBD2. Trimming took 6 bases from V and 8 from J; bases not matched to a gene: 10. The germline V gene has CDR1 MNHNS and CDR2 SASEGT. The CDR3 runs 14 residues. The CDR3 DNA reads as TGTGCCAGCAGGGCCGCTGCGGGGGAAGACATTCAGTACTTC. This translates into CASRAAAGEDIQYF.

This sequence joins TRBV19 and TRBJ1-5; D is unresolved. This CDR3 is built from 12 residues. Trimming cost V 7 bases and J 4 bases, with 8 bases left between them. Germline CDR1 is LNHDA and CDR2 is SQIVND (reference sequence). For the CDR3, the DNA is TGTGCCAGTAAATTCTGGAATCAGCCCCAGCATTTT. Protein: CASKFWNQPQHF.

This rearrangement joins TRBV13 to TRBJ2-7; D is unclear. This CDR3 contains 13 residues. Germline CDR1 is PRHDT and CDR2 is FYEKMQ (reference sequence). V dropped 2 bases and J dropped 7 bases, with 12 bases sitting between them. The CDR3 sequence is CASSLSLGGEQYF. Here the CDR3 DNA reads TGTGCCAGCAGCTTAAGCCTTGGTGGTGAGCAGTACTTC.

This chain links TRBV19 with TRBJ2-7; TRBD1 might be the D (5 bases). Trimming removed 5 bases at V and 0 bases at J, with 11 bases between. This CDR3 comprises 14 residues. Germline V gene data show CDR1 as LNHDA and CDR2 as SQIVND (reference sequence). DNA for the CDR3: TGTGCCAGTAGTGTCGCGACAGACTCCTACGAGCAGTACTTC. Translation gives CASSVATDSYEQYF.

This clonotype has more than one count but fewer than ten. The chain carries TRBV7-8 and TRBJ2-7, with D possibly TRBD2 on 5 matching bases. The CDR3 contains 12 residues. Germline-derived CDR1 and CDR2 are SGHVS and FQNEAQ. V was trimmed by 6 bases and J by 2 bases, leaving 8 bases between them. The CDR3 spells CASSSRAYEQYF. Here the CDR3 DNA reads TGTGCCAGCAGTTCGCGGGCCTACGAGCAGTACTTC. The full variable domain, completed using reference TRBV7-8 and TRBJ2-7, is GAGVSQSPRYKVAKRGQDVALRCDPISGHVSLFWYQQALGQGPEFLTYFQNEAQLDKSGLPSDRFFAERPEGSVSTLKIQRTQQEDSAVYLCASSSRAYEQYFGPGTRLTVT.

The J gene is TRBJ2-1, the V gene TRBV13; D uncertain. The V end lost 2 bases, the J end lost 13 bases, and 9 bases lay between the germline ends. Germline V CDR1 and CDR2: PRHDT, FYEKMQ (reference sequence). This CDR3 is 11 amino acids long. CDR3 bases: TGTGCCAGCAGCTTAATAAGCCCCCAGTTCTTC. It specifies CASSLISPQFF.

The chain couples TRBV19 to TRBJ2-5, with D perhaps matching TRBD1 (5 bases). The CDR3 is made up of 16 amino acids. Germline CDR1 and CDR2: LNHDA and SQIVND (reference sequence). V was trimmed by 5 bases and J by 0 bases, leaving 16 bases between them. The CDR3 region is CASSDGAASYQETQYF. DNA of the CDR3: TGTGCCAGTAGTGATGGGGCAGCTTCATACCAAGAGACCCAGTACTTC.

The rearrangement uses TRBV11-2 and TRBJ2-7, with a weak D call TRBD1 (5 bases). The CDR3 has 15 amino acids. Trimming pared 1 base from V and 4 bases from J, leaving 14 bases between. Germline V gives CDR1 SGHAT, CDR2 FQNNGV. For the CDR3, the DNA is TGTGCCAGCAGCTTAGGACAGCGTTACGAATACGAGCAGTACTTC. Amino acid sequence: CASSLGQRYEYEQYF.

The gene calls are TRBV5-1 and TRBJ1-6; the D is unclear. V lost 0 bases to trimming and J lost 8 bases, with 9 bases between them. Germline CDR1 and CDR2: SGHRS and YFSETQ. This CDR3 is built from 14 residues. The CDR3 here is CASSLAKVHSPLHF. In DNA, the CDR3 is TGCGCCAGCAGCTTGGCCAAAGTTCATTCACCCCTCCACTTT.

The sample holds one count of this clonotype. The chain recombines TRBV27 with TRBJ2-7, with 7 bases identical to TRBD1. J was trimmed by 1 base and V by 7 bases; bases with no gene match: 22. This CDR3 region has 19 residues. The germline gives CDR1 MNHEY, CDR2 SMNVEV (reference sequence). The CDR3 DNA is TGTGCCAGCACTACCAAAATTCCTTCCGGGACAGTCATTTCCTACGAGCAGTACTTC. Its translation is CASTTKIPSGTVISYEQYF.

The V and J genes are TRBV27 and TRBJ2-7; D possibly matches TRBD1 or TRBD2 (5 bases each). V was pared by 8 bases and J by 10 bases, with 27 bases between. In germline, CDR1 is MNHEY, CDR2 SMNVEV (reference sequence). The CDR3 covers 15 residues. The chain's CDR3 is CASSSNRDRPLGQYF. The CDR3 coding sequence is TGTGCCAGCTCTAGTAACCGGGACCGACCACTCGGCCAGTACTTC.

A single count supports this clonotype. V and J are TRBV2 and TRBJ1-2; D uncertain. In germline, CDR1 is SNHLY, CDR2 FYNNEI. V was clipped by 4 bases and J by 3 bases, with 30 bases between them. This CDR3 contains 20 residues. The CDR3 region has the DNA TGTGCCAGCAGTGCCTTTTTAAGTAATTTCGCCCCTTTGGCGTACTATGGCTACACCTTC. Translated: CASSAFLSNFAPLAYYGYTF.

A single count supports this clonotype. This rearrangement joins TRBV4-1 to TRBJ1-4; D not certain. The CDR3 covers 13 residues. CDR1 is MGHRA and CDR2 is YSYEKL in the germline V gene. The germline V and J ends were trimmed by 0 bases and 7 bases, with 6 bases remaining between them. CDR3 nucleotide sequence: TGCGCCAGCAGCCAAGAGGGCAGTGAAAAACTGTTTTTT. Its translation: CASSQEGSEKLFF.

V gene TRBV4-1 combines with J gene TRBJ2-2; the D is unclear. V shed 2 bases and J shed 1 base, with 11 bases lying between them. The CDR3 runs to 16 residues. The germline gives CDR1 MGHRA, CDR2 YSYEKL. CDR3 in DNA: TGCGCCAGCAGCCAACACGGAGCCAGGAACACCGGGGAGCTGTTTTTT. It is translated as CASSQHGARNTGELFF.

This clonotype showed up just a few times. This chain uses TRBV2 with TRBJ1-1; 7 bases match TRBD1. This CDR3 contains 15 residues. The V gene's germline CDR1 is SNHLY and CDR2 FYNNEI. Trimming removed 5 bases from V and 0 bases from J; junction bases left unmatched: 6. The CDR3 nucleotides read TGTGCCAGCAGTAACCCGACAGGGATGAACACTGAAGCTTTCTTT. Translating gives CASSNPTGMNTEAFF.

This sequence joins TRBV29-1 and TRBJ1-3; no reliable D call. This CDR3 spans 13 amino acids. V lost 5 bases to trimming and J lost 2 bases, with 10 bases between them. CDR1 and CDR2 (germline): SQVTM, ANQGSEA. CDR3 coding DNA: TGCAGCGTTACCGCGAATACTGGAAACACCATATATTTT. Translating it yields CSVTANTGNTIYF. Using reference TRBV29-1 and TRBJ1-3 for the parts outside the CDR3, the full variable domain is SAVISQKPSRDICQRGTSLTIQCQVDSQVTMMFWYRQQPGQSLTLIATANQGSEATYESGFVIDKFPISRPNLTFSTLTVSNMSPEDSSIYLCSVTANTGNTIYFGEGSWLTVV.

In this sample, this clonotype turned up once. The CDR3 DNA reads TGTGCCACCAGCGCCGGCAGGCCCTCTGGGGCCAACGTCCTGACTTTC. This translates into CATSAGRPSGANVLTF. The gene calls are TRBV15 and TRBJ2-6; D not certain. V was trimmed by 5 bases and J by 0 bases, leaving 11 bases between them. Germline lookup yields CDR1 LNHNV and CDR2 YYDKDF (reference sequence). The CDR3 has 16 amino acids.

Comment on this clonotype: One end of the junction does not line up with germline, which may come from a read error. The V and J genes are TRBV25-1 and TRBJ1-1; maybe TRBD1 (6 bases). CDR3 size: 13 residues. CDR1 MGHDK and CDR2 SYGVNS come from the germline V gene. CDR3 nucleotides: TGTGCCAGCAGTGATGGGGGGGCGACTGGAGCTTTCTTT. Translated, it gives CASSDGGATGAFF. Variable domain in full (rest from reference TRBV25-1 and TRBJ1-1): EADIYQTPRYLVIGTGKKITLECSQTMGHDKMYWYQQDPGMELHLIHYSYGVNSTEKGDLSSESTVSRIRTEHFPLTLESARPSHTSQYLCASSDGGATGAFFGQGTRLTVV.

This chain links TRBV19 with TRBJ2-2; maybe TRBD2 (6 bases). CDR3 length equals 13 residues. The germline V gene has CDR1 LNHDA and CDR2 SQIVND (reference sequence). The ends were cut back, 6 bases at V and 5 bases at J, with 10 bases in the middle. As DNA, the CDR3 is TGTGCCAGTAGAAGTGGGGGGACCGGGGAGCTGTTTTTT. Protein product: CASRSGGTGELFF.